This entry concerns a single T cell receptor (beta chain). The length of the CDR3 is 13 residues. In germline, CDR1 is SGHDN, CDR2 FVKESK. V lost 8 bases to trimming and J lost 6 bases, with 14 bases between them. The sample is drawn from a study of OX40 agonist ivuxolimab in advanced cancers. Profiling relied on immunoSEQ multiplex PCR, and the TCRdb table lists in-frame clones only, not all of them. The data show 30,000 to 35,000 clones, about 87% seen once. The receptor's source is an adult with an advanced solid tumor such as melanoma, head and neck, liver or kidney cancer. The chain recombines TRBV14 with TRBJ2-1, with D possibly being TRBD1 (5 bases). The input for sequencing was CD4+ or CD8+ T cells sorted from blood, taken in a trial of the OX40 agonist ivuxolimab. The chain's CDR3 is CASEPPGSNEQFF. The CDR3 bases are TGTGCCAGCGAACCACCAGGGTCCAATGAGCAGTTCTTC.